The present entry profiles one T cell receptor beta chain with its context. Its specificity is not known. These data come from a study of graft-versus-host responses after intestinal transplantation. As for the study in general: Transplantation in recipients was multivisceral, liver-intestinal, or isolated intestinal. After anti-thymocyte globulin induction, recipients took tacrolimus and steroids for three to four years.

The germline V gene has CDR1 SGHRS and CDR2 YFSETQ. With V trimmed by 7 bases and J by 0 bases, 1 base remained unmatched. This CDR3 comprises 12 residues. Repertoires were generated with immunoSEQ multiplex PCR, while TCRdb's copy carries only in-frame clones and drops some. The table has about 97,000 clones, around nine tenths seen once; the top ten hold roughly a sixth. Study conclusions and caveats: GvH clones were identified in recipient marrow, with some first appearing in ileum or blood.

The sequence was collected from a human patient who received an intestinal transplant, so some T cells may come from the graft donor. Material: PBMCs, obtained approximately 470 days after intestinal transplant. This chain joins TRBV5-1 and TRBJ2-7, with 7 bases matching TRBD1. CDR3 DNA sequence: TGCGCCAGCGGGACAGACTCCTACGAGCAGTACTTC. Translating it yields CASGTDSYEQYF.